These 29 T cell receptor beta chains share one sample of origin, sequenced in a study of blood T cell repertoires in COVID-19. Using immunoSEQ multiplex PCR, the repertoire was profiled, and TCRdb retains in-frame clones only, with some absent. The sample includes about 200,000 clones, about 88% seen only once; the top ten take about a sixth. The sequenced sample consisted of peripheral blood. The origin of the receptors is a man aged 45-65 years with COVID-19, enrolled during active disease.

The rearrangement joins TRBV5-1 to TRBJ2-2; 8 positions match TRBD1. The CDR3 extends over 17 amino acids. From germline, CDR1 is SGHRS and CDR2 YFSETQ. The J segment lost 6 bases and the V segment lost 5 bases, leaving 15 bases of the junction unmatched. The CDR3 DNA reads as TGCGCCAGCAGTTCCCAAGGACAGGGTAGGGCTCCCGGGGAGCTGTTTTTT. Protein: CASSSQGQGRAPGELFF. Supplemented by reference TRBV5-1 and TRBJ2-2, the full variable domain reads KAGVTQTPRYLIKTRGQQVTLSCSPISGHRSVSWYQQTPGQGLQFLFEYFSETQRNKGNFPGRFSGRQFSNSRSEMNVSTLELGDSALYLCASSSQGQGRAPGELFFGEGSRLTVL.

This chain links TRBV7-3 with TRBJ2-5; TRBD2 is a possible D gene (6 bases). The CDR3 runs to 15 residues. Germline values: CDR1 SGHTA, CDR2 FQGTGA. The V end was cut by 3 bases, the J end by 7 bases, with 18 bases between. The CDR3 reads CASSFLGRGKGTQYF. DNA of the CDR3: TGTGCCAGCAGCTTTCTGGGTCGGGGGAAAGGGACCCAGTACTTC.

The rearrangement uses TRBV7-9 and TRBJ1-5; D remains ambiguous. The CDR3 loop spans 13 amino acids. Germline CDR1 SEHNR, CDR2 FQNEAQ (reference sequence). The germline V and J ends were trimmed by 5 bases and 5 bases, with 10 bases remaining between them. The CDR3 nucleotides are TGTGCCAGCAGCCTAAATTACGATCAGCCCCAGCATTTT. Protein sequence: CASSLNYDQPQHF.

The genes are TRBV24-1 and TRBJ1-2, with unresolved D. This CDR3 is 11 amino acids long. Trimming took 4 bases from V and 7 from J, leaving 6 bases between them. Germline V gene lookup returns CDR1 KGHDR and CDR2 SFDVKD. In DNA form, the CDR3 reads TGTGCCACCAGTGACCTACGTGGCTACACCTTC. As protein: CATSDLRGYTF.

Details on this clone: Other nucleotide sequences from this sample produce the same CDR3. The chain recombines TRBV3-1 (or the pseudogene TRBV3-2) with TRBJ2-2; D not certain. The CDR3 loop spans 14 amino acids. CDR1 and CDR2 (germline): LGHDT, YNNKEL (reference sequence). V lost 4 bases, J lost 1 base, and 7 bases lay in between. CDR3 amino acids: CASSPSGNTGELFF. The CDR3 nucleotides read TGTGCCAGCAGCCCCTCCGGGAACACCGGGGAGCTGTTTTTT.

V usage is TRBV12-5 and J usage is TRBJ1-2, with 9 bases matching TRBD1. V gave up 5 bases and J gave up 6 bases; unmatched junction bases: 7. This CDR3 is 14 amino acids long. Germline V gene lookup returns CDR1 LGHNT and CDR2 FRNRAP. The DNA for the CDR3 is TGTGCTAGTGGTCGTACAGGGGGCGGAGATGGCTACACCTTC. This gives the protein CASGRTGGGDGYTF.

The chain carries TRBV30 and TRBJ2-2, with a weak D call TRBD1 (6 bases). There are 12 residues in the CDR3. V was clipped by 3 bases and J by 4 bases, with 6 bases between them. The germline V gene encodes CDR1 GTSNPN and CDR2 SVGIG (reference sequence). The CDR3 sequence is CAWSRGTGELFF. In DNA, the CDR3 is TGTGCCTGGAGCAGGGGCACCGGGGAGCTGTTTTTT.

The chain couples TRBV11-3 to TRBJ1-6; no clear D. Germline CDR1 SGHNT, CDR2 YENEEA. Trimming removed 1 base from V and 6 bases from J, with 10 bases in between. This CDR3 has 15 amino acids. This CDR3 reads CASSLVVQLNSPLHF. CDR3 nucleotide sequence: TGTGCCAGCAGCTTAGTGGTACAGCTTAATTCACCCCTCCACTTT.

The gene calls are TRBV6-6 and TRBJ2-7; D is undetermined. This CDR3 is 13 amino acids long. CDR1 and CDR2 (germline): MNHNY, SVGAGI (reference sequence). The V end was cut by 3 bases, the J end by 3 bases, with 9 bases between. CDR3 loop: CASSYLGGYEQYF. The CDR3 region has the DNA TGTGCCAGCAGTTATTTAGGCGGCTACGAGCAGTACTTC.

The chain employs TRBV11-2 and TRBJ1-4, with D possibly TRBD1 on 5 matching bases. The CDR3 covers 14 residues. CDR1 is SGHAT and CDR2 is FQNNGV in the germline V gene. V was cut by 5 bases and J by 2 bases, with 9 bases left in between. The CDR3 loop is CASSKGVTNEKLFF. CDR3 DNA: TGTGCCAGCAGCAAAGGGGTCACTAATGAAAAACTGTTTTTT.

Concerning this clone itself: At one of its ends the junction is not consistent with the germline gene, which may arise from a read error. CDR3 amino acids: CASSSWSAERNPGELFF. The CDR3 region has the DNA TGTGCCAGCAGCTCGTGGTCGGCGGAGAGGAACCCCGGGGAGCTGTTTTTT. This sequence joins TRBV7-9 and TRBJ2-2; D is unclear. This CDR3 comprises 17 residues. CDR1 and CDR2 (germline): SEHNR, FQNEAQ (reference sequence). The full variable domain, rest sourced from reference TRBV7-9 and TRBJ2-2, is DTGVSQNPRHKITKRGQNVTFRCDPISEHNRLYWYRQTLGQGPEFLTYFQNEAQLEKSRLLSDRFSAERPKGSFSTLEIQRTEQGDSAMYLCASSSWSAERNPGELFFGEGSRLTVL.

Here the CDR3 DNA reads TGCGCCAGCAGCTTGGAACTAGTGATAGGAACCACCGGGGAGCTGTTTTTT. Its translation is CASSLELVIGTTGELFF. The gene calls are TRBV5-1 and TRBJ2-2, with D tentatively TRBD2 (5 bases). The germline gives CDR1 SGHRS, CDR2 YFSETQ. This CDR3 has 17 amino acids. Trimming pared 0 bases from V and 4 bases from J, leaving 16 bases between.

The chain is built from TRBV19 and TRBJ1-1; D may be TRBD1 (6 bases). Trimming pared 5 bases from V and 10 bases from J, leaving 14 bases between. The CDR3 sequence is 12 residues long. Germline V lookup: CDR1 LNHDA, CDR2 SQIVND (reference sequence). CDR3 in DNA: TGTGCCAGTAGTCCTCAGACAGGCCGAGCTTTCTTT. Protein product: CASSPQTGRAFF.

The CDR3 DNA sequence: TGTGCCTGGAGTGACAGATATCAGCCCCAGCATTTT. Protein product: CAWSDRYQPQHF. J is TRBJ1-5 and V is TRBV30; no firm D call. V lost 1 base, J lost 5 bases, and 6 bases lay in between. Germline V gene data show CDR1 as GTSNPN and CDR2 as SVGIG (reference sequence). The CDR3 consists of 12 residues.

The rearrangement joins TRBV24-1 to TRBJ2-7; TRBD1 agrees at 10 bases. Looked up from germline, CDR1 is KGHDR and CDR2 is SFDVKD. With 7 bases clipped from V and 2 bases from J, the junction kept 7 bases outside the gene matches. The CDR3 spans 15 residues. This CDR3 is CATSTRGQGTYEQYF. The DNA for the CDR3 is TGTGCCACCAGCACAAGGGGACAGGGGACCTACGAGCAGTACTTC.

The rearrangement joins TRBV7-6 to TRBJ2-7; D is uncertain. The V gene's germline CDR1 is SGHVS and CDR2 FNYEAQ. The V gene lost 2 bases and the J gene lost 2 bases, with 13 bases spanning the gap. CDR3 length: 15 amino acids. The CDR3 nucleotides are TGTGCCAGCAGCTTATTGCTCGGAGATGCCTACGAGCAGTACTTC. It encodes CASSLLLGDAYEQYF.

The V gene is TRBV12-1, the J gene TRBJ2-1; TRBD2, as called in the table, went unchecked against the DNA. TRBV12-1 is a documented pseudogene. This CDR3 region has 15 residues. This chain's CDR3 is CASPTGLAGDNEQFF. In DNA form, the CDR3 reads TGTGCCAGCCCGACGGGACTAGCGGGAGACAATGAGCAGTTCTTC.

The chain couples TRBV15 to TRBJ1-6; D unresolved. Germline CDR1 is LNHNV and CDR2 is YYDKDF (reference sequence). The length of the CDR3 is 14 residues. Between the trimmed V and J ends, which lost 0 bases and 4 bases, there was a span of 4 bases. This chain's CDR3 is CATSREQYNSPLHF. In DNA form, the CDR3 reads TGTGCCACCAGCAGAGAACAGTATAATTCACCCCTCCACTTT.

The genes are TRBV4-2 and TRBJ2-3; 7 nucleotides match TRBD2. The trim removed 7 bases at V and 0 bases at J, leaving 13 bases unmatched. CDR1 LGHNA and CDR2 YNFKEQ come from the germline V gene. The CDR3 length is 17 residues. CDR3 protein: CASTTTLAASSTDTQYF. The CDR3 DNA reads as TGTGCCAGCACAACTACTCTAGCGGCCTCTAGCACAGATACGCAGTATTTT.

The rearrangement uses TRBV27 and TRBJ2-1; 8 bases align to TRBD2. The V gene's germline CDR1 is MNHEY and CDR2 SMNVEV (reference sequence). V lost 6 bases, J lost 4 bases, and 2 bases stayed unmatched. CDR3 length: 13 residues. The CDR3 DNA follows: TGTGCCAGCAGGGTAGCGGGATACAATGAGCAGTTCTTC. Translated, it gives CASRVAGYNEQFF.

This sequence joins TRBV5-1 and TRBJ2-7; 8 positions agree with TRBD1. V gave up 4 bases and J gave up 1 base; unmatched junction bases: 7. Per germline, CDR1 SGHRS and CDR2 YFSETQ. The length of the CDR3 is 15 residues. DNA of the CDR3: TGCGCCAGCAGCCCCGGACAGGGCCCGTCCTACGAGCAGTACTTC. It translates to CASSPGQGPSYEQYF.

The chain employs TRBV7-9 and TRBJ2-1, with 9 bases identical to TRBD1. This CDR3 region has 15 residues. The V gene end was trimmed by 1 base and the J gene end by 9 bases; junction bases not matched to a gene: 7. Per germline, CDR1 SEHNR and CDR2 FQNEAQ (reference sequence). CDR3 sequence: CASSLVVGQGSEQFF. The CDR3 coding sequence is TGTGCCAGCAGCTTAGTGGTGGGACAGGGTTCTGAGCAGTTCTTC.

This clone appeared once. V usage is TRBV27 and J usage is TRBJ2-7, with D unresolved. This CDR3 is 12 amino acids long. Trimming shortened V by 11 bases and J by 3 bases, and 14 bases separated the two germline ends. The germline gives CDR1 MNHEY, CDR2 SMNVEV (reference sequence). The CDR3 region is CAVRFLLYEQYF. The CDR3 DNA reads TGTGCCGTACGGTTCCTACTCTACGAGCAGTACTTC.

This chain connects TRBV4-2 to TRBJ1-1, with D perhaps matching TRBD1 (5 bases). Germline V gives CDR1 LGHNA, CDR2 YNFKEQ. V was pared by 0 bases and J by 7 bases, with 27 bases between. There are 19 residues in the CDR3. The CDR3 DNA reads TGTGCCAGCAGCCAAGAACTCGGTGTGGGCAGGGAATTCGTTAGTGAAGCTTTCTTT. Translation: CASSQELGVGREFVSEAFF.

The V and J genes are TRBV5-1 and TRBJ2-2; 14 bases agree with TRBD2. The CDR3 spans 15 residues. Germline V lookup: CDR1 SGHRS, CDR2 YFSETQ. J gave up 5 bases and V 6 bases, and 3 bases lay outside the gene matches. CDR3 coding DNA: TGCGCCAGCATGGGACTAGCGGGGGTAACCGGGGAGCTGTTTTTT. The encoded protein is CASMGLAGVTGELFF. The full variable domain, its missing parts supplied by reference TRBV5-1 and TRBJ2-2, is KAGVTQTPRYLIKTRGQQVTLSCSPISGHRSVSWYQQTPGQGLQFLFEYFSETQRNKGNFPGRFSGRQFSNSRSEMNVSTLELGDSALYLCASMGLAGVTGELFFGEGSRLTVL.

The V and J genes are TRBV7-2 and TRBJ2-5; TRBD1 matches at 8 bases. Looked up from germline, CDR1 is SGHTA and CDR2 is FQGNSA. The CDR3 spans 16 residues. With V trimmed by 5 bases and J by 5 bases, 13 bases remained unmatched. CDR3 bases: TGTGCCAGCAGCCCACCGTTGGGCAGGGGGCAGGAGACCCAGTACTTC. Its translation is CASSPPLGRGQETQYF.

The chain recombines TRBV5-6 with TRBJ2-4; 7 positions agree with TRBD2. Germline CDR1 SGHDT, CDR2 YYEEEE. The CDR3 extends over 15 amino acids. Trimming cost V 2 bases and J 3 bases; bases outside gene matches: 5. The CDR3 loop is CASSFHAGDKNIQYF. The CDR3 nucleotides read TGTGCCAGCAGCTTTCATGCGGGGGACAAAAACATTCAGTACTTC.

The rearrangement joins TRBV12-2 to TRBJ1-5; the table assigns TRBD1, which was not confirmed against the DNA. TRBV12-2 is shown as a pseudogene. This CDR3 is built from 16 residues. CDR3 amino acids: CASRSGGTGINQPQHF. CDR3 nucleotide sequence: TGTGCAAGTCGCTCGGGGGGGACAGGGATCAATCAGCCCCAGCATTTT.

The chain uses TRBV11-1 and TRBJ2-3; perhaps TRBD2 as D (6 bases). Germline CDR1 is SGHAT and CDR2 is FQDESV (reference sequence). V shed 5 bases and J shed 0 bases, with 15 bases lying between them. This CDR3 has 16 residues. The CDR3 DNA sequence: TGTGCCAGCAGCCCTAGGGCGGGGCGCAGCACAGATACGCAGTATTTT. The encoded protein is CASSPRAGRSTDTQYF.